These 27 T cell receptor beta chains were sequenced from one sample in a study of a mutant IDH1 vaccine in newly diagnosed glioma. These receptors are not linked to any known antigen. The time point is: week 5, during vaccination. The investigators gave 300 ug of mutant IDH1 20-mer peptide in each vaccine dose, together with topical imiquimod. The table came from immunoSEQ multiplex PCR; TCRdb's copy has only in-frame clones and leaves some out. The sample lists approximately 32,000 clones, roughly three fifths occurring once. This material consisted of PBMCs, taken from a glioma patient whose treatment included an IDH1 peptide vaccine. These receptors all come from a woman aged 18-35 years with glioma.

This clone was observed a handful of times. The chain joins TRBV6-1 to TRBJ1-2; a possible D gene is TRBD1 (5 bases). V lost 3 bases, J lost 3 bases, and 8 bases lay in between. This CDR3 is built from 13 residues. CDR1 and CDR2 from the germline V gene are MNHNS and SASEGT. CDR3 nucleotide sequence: TGTGCCAGCAGTGATTTACAGGACTATGGCTACACCTTC. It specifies CASSDLQDYGYTF.

CDR3 DNA: TGTGCCAGCAGTTACCAGCCGGGACACTCCTACGAGCAGTACTTC. This gives the protein CASSYQPGHSYEQYF. This chain connects TRBV6-5 to TRBJ2-7; D perhaps matches TRBD1 (6 bases). The CDR3 has 15 amino acids. From germline, CDR1 is MNHEY and CDR2 SVGAGI. Trimming cost V 2 bases and J 0 bases, with 11 bases left between them.

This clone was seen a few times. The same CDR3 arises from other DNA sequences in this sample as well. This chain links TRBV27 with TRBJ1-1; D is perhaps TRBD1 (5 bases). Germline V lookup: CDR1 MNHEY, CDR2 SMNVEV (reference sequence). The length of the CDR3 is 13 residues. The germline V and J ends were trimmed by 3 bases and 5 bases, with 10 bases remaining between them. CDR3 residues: CASSFNRGTEAFF. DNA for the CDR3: TGTGCCAGCAGTTTTAATAGGGGTACTGAAGCTTTCTTT.

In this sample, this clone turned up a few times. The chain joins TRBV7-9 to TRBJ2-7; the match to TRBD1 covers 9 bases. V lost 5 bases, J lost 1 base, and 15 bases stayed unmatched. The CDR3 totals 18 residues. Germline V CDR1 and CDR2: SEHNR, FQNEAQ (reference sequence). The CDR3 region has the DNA TGTGCCAGCAGCATAGGGACAGGGTTTAACGGAGCGTCCTACGAGCAGTACTTC. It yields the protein CASSIGTGFNGASYEQYF. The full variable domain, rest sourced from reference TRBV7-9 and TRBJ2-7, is DTGVSQNPRHKITKRGQNVTFRCDPISEHNRLYWYRQTLGQGPEFLTYFQNEAQLEKSRLLSDRFSAERPKGSFSTLEIQRTEQGDSAMYLCASSIGTGFNGASYEQYFGPGTRLTVT.

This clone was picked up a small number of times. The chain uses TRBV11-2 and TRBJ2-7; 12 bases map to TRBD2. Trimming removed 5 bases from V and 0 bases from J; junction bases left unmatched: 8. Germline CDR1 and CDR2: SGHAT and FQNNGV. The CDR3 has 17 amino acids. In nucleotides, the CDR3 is TGTGCCAGCAGCCCCAGGGGACTAGCGGGTTTCTCCTACGAGCAGTACTTC. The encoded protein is CASSPRGLAGFSYEQYF.

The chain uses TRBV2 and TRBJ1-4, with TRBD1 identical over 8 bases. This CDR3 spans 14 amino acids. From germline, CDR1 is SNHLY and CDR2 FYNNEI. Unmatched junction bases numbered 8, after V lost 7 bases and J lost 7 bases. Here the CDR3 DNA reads TGTGCCAGCAACCAGGGGGCGAGAGGTGAAAAACTGTTTTTT. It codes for CASNQGARGEKLFF.

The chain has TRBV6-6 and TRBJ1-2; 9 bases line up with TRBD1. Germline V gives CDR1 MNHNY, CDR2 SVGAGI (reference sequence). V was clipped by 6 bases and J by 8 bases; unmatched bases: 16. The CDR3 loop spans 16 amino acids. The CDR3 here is CASSSPTGTGTGGYTF. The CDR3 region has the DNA TGTGCCAGCAGCTCACCGACCGGGACAGGGACAGGCGGCTACACCTTC.

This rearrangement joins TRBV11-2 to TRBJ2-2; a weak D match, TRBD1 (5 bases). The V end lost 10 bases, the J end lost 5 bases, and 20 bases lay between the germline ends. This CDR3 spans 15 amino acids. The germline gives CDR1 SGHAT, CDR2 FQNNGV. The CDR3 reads CATTKHMTETGELFF. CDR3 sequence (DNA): TGTGCCACCACTAAACATATGACAGAGACCGGGGAGCTGTTTTTT. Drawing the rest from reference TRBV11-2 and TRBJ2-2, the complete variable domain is EAGVAQSPRYKIIEKRQSVAFWCNPISGHATLYWYQQILGQGPKLLIQFQNNGVVDDSQLPKDRFSAERLKGVDSTLKIQPAKLEDSAVYLCATTKHMTETGELFFGEGSRLTVL.

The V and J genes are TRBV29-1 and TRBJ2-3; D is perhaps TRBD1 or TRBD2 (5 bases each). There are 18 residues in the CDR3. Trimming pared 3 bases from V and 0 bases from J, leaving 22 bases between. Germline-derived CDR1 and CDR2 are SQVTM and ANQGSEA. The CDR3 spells CSVDRDRRQSASTDTQYF. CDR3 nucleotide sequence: TGCAGCGTTGATCGGGACCGACGACAGTCCGCTAGCACAGATACGCAGTATTTT.

CDR3 sequence (DNA): TGCAGCGTTGATACGGCGGGGGTCACCACAGATACGCAGTATTTT. This sequence encodes CSVDTAGVTTDTQYF. The chain is built from TRBV29-1 and TRBJ2-3; 7 bases are shared with TRBD2. The CDR3 length is 15 residues. The V gene end was trimmed by 3 bases and the J gene end by 2 bases; junction bases not matched to a gene: 8. In germline, CDR1 is SQVTM, CDR2 ANQGSEA.

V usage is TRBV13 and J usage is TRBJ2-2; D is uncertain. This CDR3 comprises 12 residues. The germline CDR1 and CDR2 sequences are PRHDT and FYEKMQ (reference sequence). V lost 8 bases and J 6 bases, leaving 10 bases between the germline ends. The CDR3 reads CASSRLPGELFF. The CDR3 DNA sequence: TGTGCCAGCTCGCGTTTGCCCGGGGAGCTGTTTTTT.

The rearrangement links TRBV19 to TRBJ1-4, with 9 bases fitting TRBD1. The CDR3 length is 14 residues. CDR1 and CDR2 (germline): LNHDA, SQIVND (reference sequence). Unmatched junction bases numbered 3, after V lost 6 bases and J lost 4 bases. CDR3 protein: CASRQGAVNEKLFF. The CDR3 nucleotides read TGTGCCAGTAGACAGGGGGCTGTTAATGAAAAACTGTTTTTT.

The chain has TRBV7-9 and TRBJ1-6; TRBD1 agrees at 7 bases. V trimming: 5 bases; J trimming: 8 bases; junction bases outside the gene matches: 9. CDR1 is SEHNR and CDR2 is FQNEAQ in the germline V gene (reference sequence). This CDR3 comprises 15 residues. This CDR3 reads CASSPRQGVYSPLHF. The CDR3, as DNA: TGTGCCAGCAGCCCCAGACAGGGAGTATATTCACCCCTCCACTTT.

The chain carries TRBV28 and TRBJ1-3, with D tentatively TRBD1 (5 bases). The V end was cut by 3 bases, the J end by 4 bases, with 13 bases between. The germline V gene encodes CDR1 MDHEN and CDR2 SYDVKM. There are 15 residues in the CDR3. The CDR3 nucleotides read TGTGCCAGCAGTTTGGACCAGGGAGCCGGAAACACCATATATTTT. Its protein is CASSLDQGAGNTIYF.

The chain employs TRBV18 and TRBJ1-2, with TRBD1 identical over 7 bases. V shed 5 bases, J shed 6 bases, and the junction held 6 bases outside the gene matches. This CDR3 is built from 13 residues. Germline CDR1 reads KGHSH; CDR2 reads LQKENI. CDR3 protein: CASSTGQNDGYTF. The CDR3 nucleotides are TGTGCCAGCTCAACGGGACAGAACGATGGCTACACCTTC.

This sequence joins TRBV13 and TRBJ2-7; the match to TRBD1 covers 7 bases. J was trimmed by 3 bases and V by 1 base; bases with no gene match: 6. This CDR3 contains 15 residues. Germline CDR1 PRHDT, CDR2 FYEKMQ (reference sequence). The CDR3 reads CASSLERGRNYEQYF. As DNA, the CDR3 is TGTGCCAGCAGCTTAGAAAGGGGGCGCAACTACGAGCAGTACTTC.

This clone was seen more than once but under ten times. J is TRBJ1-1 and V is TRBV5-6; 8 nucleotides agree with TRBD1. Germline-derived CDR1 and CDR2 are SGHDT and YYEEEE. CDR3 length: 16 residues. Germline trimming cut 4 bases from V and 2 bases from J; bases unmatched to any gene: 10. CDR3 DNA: TGTGCCAGCAGCCGGGAACCGGGACAGGTAAACACTGAAGCTTTCTTT. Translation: CASSREPGQVNTEAFF.

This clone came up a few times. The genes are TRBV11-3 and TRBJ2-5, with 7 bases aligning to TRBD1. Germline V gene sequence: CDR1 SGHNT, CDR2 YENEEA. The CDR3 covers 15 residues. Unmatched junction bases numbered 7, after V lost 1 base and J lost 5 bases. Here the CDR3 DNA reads TGTGCCAGCAGCTTAGGACAGGGAAGGCAGGAGACCCAGTACTTC. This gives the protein CASSLGQGRQETQYF.

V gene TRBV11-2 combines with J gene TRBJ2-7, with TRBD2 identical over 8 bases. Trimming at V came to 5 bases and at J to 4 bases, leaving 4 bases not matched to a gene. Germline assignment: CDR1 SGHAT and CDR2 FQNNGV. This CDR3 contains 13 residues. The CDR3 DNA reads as TGTGCCAGCAGCCTTGGACTAGCATACGAGCAGTACTTC. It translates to CASSLGLAYEQYF.

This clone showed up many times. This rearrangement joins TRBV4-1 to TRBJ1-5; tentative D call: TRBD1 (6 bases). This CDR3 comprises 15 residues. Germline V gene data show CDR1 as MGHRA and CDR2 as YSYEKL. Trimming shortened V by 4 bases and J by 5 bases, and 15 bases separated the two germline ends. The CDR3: CASSPYPRGYQPQHF. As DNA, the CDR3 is TGCGCCAGCAGCCCCTATCCCAGGGGCTATCAGCCCCAGCATTTT.

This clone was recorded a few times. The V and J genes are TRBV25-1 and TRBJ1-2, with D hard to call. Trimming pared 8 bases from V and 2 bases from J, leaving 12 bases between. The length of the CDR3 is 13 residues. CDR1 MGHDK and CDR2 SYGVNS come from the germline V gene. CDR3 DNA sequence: TGTGCCAGCCGCAAAGGAGCCAACTATGGCTACACCTTC. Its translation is CASRKGANYGYTF.

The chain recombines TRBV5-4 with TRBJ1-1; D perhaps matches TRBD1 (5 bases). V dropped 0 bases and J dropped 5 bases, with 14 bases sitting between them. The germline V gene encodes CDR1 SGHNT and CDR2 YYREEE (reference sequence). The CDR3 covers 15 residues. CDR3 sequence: CASSLGGRGGTEAFF. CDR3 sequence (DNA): TGTGCCAGCAGCTTGGGGGGCCGGGGTGGGACTGAAGCTTTCTTT. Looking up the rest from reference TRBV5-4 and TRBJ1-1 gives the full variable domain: ETGVTQSPTHLIKTRGQQVTLRCSSQSGHNTVSWYQQALGQGPQFIFQYYREEENGRGNFPPRFSGLQFPNYSSELNVNALELDDSALYLCASSLGGRGGTEAFFGQGTRLTVV.

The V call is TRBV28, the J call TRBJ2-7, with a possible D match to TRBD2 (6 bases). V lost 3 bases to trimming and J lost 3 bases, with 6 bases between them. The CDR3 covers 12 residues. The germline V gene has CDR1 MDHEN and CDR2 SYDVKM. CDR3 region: CASSLEGYEQYF. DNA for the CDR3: TGTGCCAGCAGTTTGGAGGGCTACGAGCAGTACTTC.

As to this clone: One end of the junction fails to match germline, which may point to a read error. The CDR3 nucleotides read TGTGCCAGCAGCCGGCTACCGGGACAGGGGCTTCCCCCGGACTTC. Encoded protein: CASSRLPGQGLPPDF. The chain joins TRBV7-6 to TRBJ2-7, with 10 bases matching TRBD1. This CDR3 contains 15 residues. Germline values: CDR1 SGHVS, CDR2 FNYEAQ.

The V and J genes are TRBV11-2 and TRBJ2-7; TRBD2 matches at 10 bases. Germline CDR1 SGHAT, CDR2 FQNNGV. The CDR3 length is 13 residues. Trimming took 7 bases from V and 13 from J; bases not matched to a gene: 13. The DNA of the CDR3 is TGTGCCAGCACCAAGGGGGCTAGCGGGAGACGATACTTC. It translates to CASTKGASGRRYF.

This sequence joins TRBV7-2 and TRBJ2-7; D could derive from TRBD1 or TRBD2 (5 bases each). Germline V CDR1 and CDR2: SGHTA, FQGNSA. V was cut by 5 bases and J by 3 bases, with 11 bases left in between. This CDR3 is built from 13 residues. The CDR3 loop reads CASSEGRGYEQYF. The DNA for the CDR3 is TGTGCCAGCAGCGAGGGACGAGGCTACGAGCAGTACTTC. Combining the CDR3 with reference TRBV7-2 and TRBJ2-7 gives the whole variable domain GAGVSQSPSNKVTEKGKDVELRCDPISGHTALYWYRQSLGQGLEFLIYFQGNSAPDKSGLPSDRFSAERTGGSVSTLTIQRTQQEDSAVYLCASSEGRGYEQYFGPGTRLTVT.

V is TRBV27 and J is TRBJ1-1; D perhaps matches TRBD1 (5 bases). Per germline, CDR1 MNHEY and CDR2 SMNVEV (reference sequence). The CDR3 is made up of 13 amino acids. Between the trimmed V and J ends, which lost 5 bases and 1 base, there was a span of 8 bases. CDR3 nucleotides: TGTGCCAGCAGTCCCAGGGCGAACACTGAAGCTTTCTTT. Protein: CASSPRANTEAFF.